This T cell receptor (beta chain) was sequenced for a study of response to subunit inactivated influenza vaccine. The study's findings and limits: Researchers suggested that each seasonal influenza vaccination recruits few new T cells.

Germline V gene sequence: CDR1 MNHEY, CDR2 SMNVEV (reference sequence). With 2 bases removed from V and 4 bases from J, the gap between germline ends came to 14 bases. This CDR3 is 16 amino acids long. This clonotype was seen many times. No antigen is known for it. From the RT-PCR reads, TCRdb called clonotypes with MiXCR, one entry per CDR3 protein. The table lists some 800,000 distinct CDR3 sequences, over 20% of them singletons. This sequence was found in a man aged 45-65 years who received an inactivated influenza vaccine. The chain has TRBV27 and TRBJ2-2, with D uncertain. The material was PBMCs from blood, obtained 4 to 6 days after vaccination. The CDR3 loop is CASSLGSGVSTGELFF. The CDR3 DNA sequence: TGTGCCAGCAGTTTAGGGTCGGGTGTGAGCACCGGGGAGCTGTTTTTT.